This T cell receptor (beta chain) was identified in a study of blood T cell repertoires in COVID-19. Study-wide background: T cells, B-cell-depleted T cells, or PBMCs supplied cDNA or gDNA.

Recovery meant two consecutive negative NP/OP PCR tests, professional clearance, or resolved symptoms. V shed 6 bases, J shed 7 bases, and the junction held 9 bases outside the gene matches. This CDR3 is built from 14 residues. CDR1 MNHEY and CDR2 SVGAGI come from the germline V gene. Clones were read by immunoSEQ multiplex PCR, and TCRdb kept only the in-frame ones, dropping some. The sample holds some 300,000 clones; approximately 88% are singletons and the top ten take approximately 1%. The clonotype was recovered from a young woman who had recovered from COVID-19. This chain links TRBV6-5 with TRBJ1-2, with 9 nucleotides matching TRBD1. Sequenced sample: PBMCs or T cells enriched from blood (not recorded which). CDR3: CASRATGGRGGYTF. For the CDR3, the DNA is TGTGCCAGCAGAGCTACAGGGGGCAGAGGTGGCTACACCTTC.